This TCR beta chain was captured by sequencing in a study of blood T cell repertoires in COVID-19. Study context: Donors in the United States, Italy and Spain gave samples during acute or convalescent COVID-19. From T cells, B-cell-depleted T cells, or PBMCs came the material, which was cDNA or gDNA.

In the original analysis: Estimated nucleated cell counts came from reference gene primer amplification. The assay was immunoSEQ multiplex PCR, and TCRdb's table has in-frame clones only and misses some. That table is the source of V, J and clone size, and D and trimming were worked out from the DNA. The table records 150,000 to 200,000 clones, around 87% of them present only once. Per the germline V gene, CDR1 is WSHSY and CDR2 is SAAADI. The CDR3 consists of 15 residues. Trimming removed 6 bases from V and 5 bases from J; junction bases left unmatched: 10. The clonotype comes from a man aged 50-59 years with acute or convalescent COVID-19. The rearrangement uses TRBV10-2 and TRBJ1-1; 9 nucleotides align to TRBD1. The material sequenced was peripheral blood. In nucleotides, the CDR3 is TGCGCCAGCAGAGGGGTAGACAGGGGGTTTACTGAAGCTTTCTTT. This encodes CASRGVDRGFTEAFF.